This TCR beta chain was documented in a study of T cells in Graves' hyperthyroidism and ophthalmopathy. From germline, CDR1 is MGHRA and CDR2 YSYEKL. V lost 0 bases, J lost 8 bases, and 4 bases stayed unmatched. CDR3 length: 14 amino acids. Remarks on this clonotype: Its antigen is not known.

It was uncontrolled infection, other autoimmune disease, pregnancy or lactation that excluded patients. Diagnoses used clinical symptoms, serum thyroxine and TRAb, thyroid ultrasound and orbital computed tomography. Using RNA transcripts as the source, TCR beta CDR3 regions were amplified. HTBI primers drove first-round RT-PCR of the TCR CDR3. TCRdb redid the calling of the multiplex PCR reads with MiXCR, one entry per CDR3 protein. Of around 500,000 distinct CDR3 sequences in the sample, under 15% were seen once. Study-wide results and limits: Blood also contained most expanded thyroid clonotypes above 0.001.

Sequencing was carried out using blood. This rearrangement joins TRBV4-1 to TRBJ2-1, with 7 bases matching TRBD2. The clonotype was recovered from a young woman with Graves' hyperthyroidism. CDR3 region: CASSQEAGSDEQFF. The CDR3 region has the DNA TGCGCCAGCAGCCAAGAAGCGGGAAGCGATGAGCAGTTCTTC.